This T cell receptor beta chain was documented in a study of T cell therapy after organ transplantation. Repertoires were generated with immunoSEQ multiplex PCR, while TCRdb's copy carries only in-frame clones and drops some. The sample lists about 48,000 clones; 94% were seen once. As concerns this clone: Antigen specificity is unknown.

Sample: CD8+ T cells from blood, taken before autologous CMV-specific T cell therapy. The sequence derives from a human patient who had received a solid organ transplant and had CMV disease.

The CDR3 nucleotides read TGTGCCAGCACTTTCGGGGCGGGGGGAACAGATACGCAGTATTTT. Its protein product is CASTFGAGGTDTQYF. This sequence joins TRBV7-9 and TRBJ2-3, with 8 bases that match TRBD2. V lost 7 bases to trimming and J lost 3 bases; unmatched junction nucleotides: 9. This CDR3 spans 15 amino acids. Germline CDR1 and CDR2: SEHNR and FQNEAQ (reference sequence).